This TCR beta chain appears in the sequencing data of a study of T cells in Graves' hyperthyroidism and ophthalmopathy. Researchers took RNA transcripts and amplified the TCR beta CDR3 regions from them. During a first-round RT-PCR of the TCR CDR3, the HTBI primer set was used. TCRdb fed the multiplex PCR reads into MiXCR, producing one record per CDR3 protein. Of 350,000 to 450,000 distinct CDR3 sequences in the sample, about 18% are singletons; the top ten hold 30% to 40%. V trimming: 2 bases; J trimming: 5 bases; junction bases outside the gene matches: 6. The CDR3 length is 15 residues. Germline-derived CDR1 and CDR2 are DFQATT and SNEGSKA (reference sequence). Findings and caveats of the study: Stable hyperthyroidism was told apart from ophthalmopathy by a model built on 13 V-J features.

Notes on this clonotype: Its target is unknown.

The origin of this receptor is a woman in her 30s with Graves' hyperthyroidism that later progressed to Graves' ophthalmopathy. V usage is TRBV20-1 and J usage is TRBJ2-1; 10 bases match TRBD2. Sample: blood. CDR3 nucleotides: TGCAGTGCTAGATCAGGACTAGCGGAAGACAATGAGCAGTTCTTC. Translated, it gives CSARSGLAEDNEQFF.